The clone carrying this T cell receptor (beta chain) was seen at least ten times. Its target is unknown. The sample originates from a study of T cell repertoires in cytomegalovirus infection. General study findings and limits: In two of eight donors, the top clonotype was HLA-C-restricted CMV-specific. Cumulative frequency of public TCR beta families picked out carriers of CMV plus the relevant HLA.

The germline CDR1 and CDR2 sequences are LGHDT and YNNKEL (reference sequence). Deletions cut 0 bases from V and 0 bases from J, with 6 bases between. The CDR3 runs to 14 residues. One entry per CDR3 protein results from TCRdb running MiXCR on the reads. The sample holds 490,000 or so distinct CDR3 sequences, roughly 10% seen once. The sequencing input was PBMCs. The receptor was isolated from a human donor in good health (CMV status not recorded). Some clones in this sample may be carry-over from other donors' samples. The chain couples TRBV3-1 to TRBJ2-7; D remains ambiguous. CDR3 nucleotide sequence: TGTGCCAGCAGCCAAGACGTCAGCTCCTACGAGCAGTACTTC. This sequence encodes CASSQDVSSYEQYF.